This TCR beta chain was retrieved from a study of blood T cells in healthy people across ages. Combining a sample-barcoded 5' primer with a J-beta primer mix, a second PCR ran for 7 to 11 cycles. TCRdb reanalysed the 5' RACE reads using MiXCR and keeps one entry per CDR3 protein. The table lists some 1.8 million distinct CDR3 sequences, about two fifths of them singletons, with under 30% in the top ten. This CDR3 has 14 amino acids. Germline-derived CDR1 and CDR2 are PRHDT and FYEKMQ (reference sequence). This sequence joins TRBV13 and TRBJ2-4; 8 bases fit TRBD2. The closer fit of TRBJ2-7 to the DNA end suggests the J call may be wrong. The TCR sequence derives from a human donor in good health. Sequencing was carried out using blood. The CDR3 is CASSLGELAGEQYF. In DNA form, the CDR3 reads TGTGCCAGCAGCTTAGGAGAGCTAGCGGGCGAGCAGTACTTC.